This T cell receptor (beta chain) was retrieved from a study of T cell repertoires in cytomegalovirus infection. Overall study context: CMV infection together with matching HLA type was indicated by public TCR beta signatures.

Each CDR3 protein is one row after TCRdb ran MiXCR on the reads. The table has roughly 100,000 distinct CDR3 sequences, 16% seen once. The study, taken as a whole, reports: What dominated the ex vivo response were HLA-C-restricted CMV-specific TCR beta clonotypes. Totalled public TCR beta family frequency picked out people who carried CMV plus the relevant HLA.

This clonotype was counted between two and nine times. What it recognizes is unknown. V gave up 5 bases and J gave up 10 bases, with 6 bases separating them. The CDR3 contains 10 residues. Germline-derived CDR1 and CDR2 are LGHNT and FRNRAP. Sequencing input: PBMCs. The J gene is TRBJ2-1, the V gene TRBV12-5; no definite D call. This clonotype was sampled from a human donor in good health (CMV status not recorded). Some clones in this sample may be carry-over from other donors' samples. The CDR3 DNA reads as TGTGCTAGTGGTCGGCGGGAGCAGTTCTTC. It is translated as CASGRREQFF.